One and the same sample provided the 16 T cell receptor beta chains below, sequenced in a study of T cell responses to AZD1222 COVID-19 vaccine. The data were produced by immunoSEQ multiplex PCR, yet TCRdb's version contains in-frame clones alone and is incomplete. The sample consists of around 89,000 clones, around 84% of them appearing once. Sequences were derived from peripheral blood, sampled on day 0 of AZD1222 vaccination. These receptors were taken from an adult in good health.

The rearrangement links TRBV4-1 to TRBJ1-6, with D possibly matching TRBD1 (5 bases). CDR3 length: 17 amino acids. Trimming removed 0 bases from V and 8 bases from J, with 17 bases in between. The germline CDR1 and CDR2 sequences are MGHRA and YSYEKL. In DNA, the CDR3 is TGCGCCAGCAGCCAAGATCGCAGGGAGGTCTTTTATTCACCCCTCCACTTT. Protein sequence: CASSQDRREVFYSPLHF.

The chain carries TRBV2 and TRBJ2-7; 9 bases align to TRBD1. The CDR3 sequence is 15 residues long. V was pared by 6 bases and J by 2 bases, with 8 bases of the junction left unmatched. The germline gives CDR1 SNHLY, CDR2 FYNNEI. CDR3 region: CASSGGTGPAYEQYF. As DNA, the CDR3 is TGTGCCAGCAGCGGCGGGACAGGGCCGGCCTACGAGCAGTACTTC.

The rearrangement links TRBV12-5 to TRBJ2-7, with D maybe TRBD2 (6 bases). Per the germline V gene, CDR1 is LGHNT and CDR2 is FRNRAP. V lost 5 bases, J lost 3 bases, and 17 bases lay in between. The CDR3 has 15 amino acids. The chain's CDR3 is CASGSERAHLYEQYF. The CDR3 DNA sequence: TGTGCTAGTGGTAGTGAGCGGGCCCATCTCTACGAGCAGTACTTC.

The CDR3 spells CASSYSGGMALHF. As DNA, the CDR3 is TGTGCCAGCAGTTACTCCGGGGGGATGGCCCTCCACTTT. The chain employs TRBV6-2 or TRBV6-3 and TRBJ1-6, with D perhaps TRBD1 (5 bases). The CDR3 has 13 residues. Trimming removed 0 bases from V and 14 bases from J, with 11 bases in between. CDR1 MNHEY and CDR2 SVGEGT come from the germline V gene.

The chain combines TRBV19 with TRBJ1-3, with unresolved D. This CDR3 is 18 amino acids long. Trimming took off 2 bases at V and 0 bases at J, with 17 bases between the two ends. From germline, CDR1 is LNHDA and CDR2 SQIVND (reference sequence). The CDR3 nucleotides are TGTGCCAGTAGTATACCCCGAGTTGCCGGAGGCTCTGGAAACACCATATATTTT. This translates into CASSIPRVAGGSGNTIYF.

V and J are TRBV5-1 and TRBJ1-2; D is possibly TRBD1 (5 bases). Germline lookup yields CDR1 SGHRS and CDR2 YFSETQ. CDR3 length: 14 residues. V shed 4 bases and J shed 4 bases, with 14 bases lying between them. The chain's CDR3 is CASSPGYTGYGYTF. The CDR3 region has the DNA TGCGCCAGCAGCCCCGGGTACACAGGCTATGGCTACACCTTC.

The rearrangement links TRBV29-1 to TRBJ2-5; D uncertain. With 8 bases removed from V and 2 bases from J, the gap between germline ends came to 12 bases. The CDR3 consists of 12 residues. The V gene's germline CDR1 is SQVTM and CDR2 ANQGSEA. The CDR3 sequence is CSFGEMQETQYF. The CDR3 nucleotides are TGCAGCTTTGGAGAGATGCAAGAGACCCAGTACTTC. Full variable domain (rest looked up from reference TRBV29-1 and TRBJ2-5): SAVISQKPSRDICQRGTSLTIQCQVDSQVTMMFWYRQQPGQSLTLIATANQGSEATYESGFVIDKFPISRPNLTFSTLTVSNMSPEDSSIYLCSFGEMQETQYFGPGTRLLVL.

The genes are TRBV10-3 and TRBJ1-3; D is uncertain. Germline V CDR1 and CDR2: ENHRY, SYGVKD. V shed 3 bases and J shed 2 bases, with 14 bases lying between them. CDR3 length equals 16 residues. In DNA, the CDR3 is TGTGCCATCAGTGACCCTCGGAGGGTAACTGGAAACACCATATATTTT. As protein: CAISDPRRVTGNTIYF.

This chain links TRBV5-1 with TRBJ1-1; TRBD1 matches 7 bases. V gave up 5 bases and J gave up 4 bases; unmatched junction bases: 8. The CDR3 length is 14 residues. Germline V gene sequence: CDR1 SGHRS, CDR2 YFSETQ. The CDR3 loop is CASRKTGEATEAFF. The CDR3 DNA follows: TGCGCCAGCAGGAAAACAGGGGAGGCCACTGAAGCTTTCTTT.

The chain uses TRBV13 and TRBJ1-1; no clear D gene. Germline V gene lookup returns CDR1 PRHDT and CDR2 FYEKMQ (reference sequence). The CDR3 is 12 amino acids. Trimming stripped 4 bases from V and 3 bases from J, with 6 bases between. Here the CDR3 reads CASSSQYTEAFF. CDR3 in DNA: TGTGCCAGCAGCTCACAGTACACTGAAGCTTTCTTT. The full variable domain, with the rest looked up from reference TRBV13 and TRBJ1-1, is AAGVIQSPRHLIKEKRETATLKCYPIPRHDTVYWYQQGPGQDPQFLISFYEKMQSDKGSIPDRFSAQQFSDYHSELNMSSLELGDSALYFCASSSQYTEAFFGQGTRLTVV.

The rearrangement uses TRBV11-2 and TRBJ2-4, with a possible D match to TRBD1 (8 bases). CDR1 is SGHAT, CDR2 FQNNGV, per germline. The CDR3 runs 17 residues. Trimming left V 1 base short and J 0 bases short, with 13 bases between. This CDR3 is CASSLGNRGGAKNIQYF. For the CDR3, the DNA is TGTGCCAGCAGCTTAGGGAACAGGGGGGGAGCCAAAAACATTCAGTACTTC.

V is TRBV6-5 and J is TRBJ2-2; 7 bases match TRBD1. The CDR3 loop spans 14 amino acids. V shed 7 bases, J shed 0 bases, and the junction held 2 bases outside the gene matches. Germline V gives CDR1 MNHEY, CDR2 SVGAGI. CDR3 nucleotides: TGTGCCAGCACCGGGACAGCGAACACCGGGGAGCTGTTTTTT. It specifies CASTGTANTGELFF.

The chain uses TRBV12-3 or TRBV12-4 and TRBJ1-2; no clear D gene. The CDR3 length is 12 residues. Deletions cut 3 bases from V and 8 bases from J, with 10 bases between. The CDR3 loop reads CASSFSPDGYTF. The CDR3 nucleotides read TGTGCCAGCAGTTTTAGTCCTGACGGCTACACCTTC.

This clone was recorded a few times. The chain is built from TRBV29-1 and TRBJ1-1; D gene ambiguous. Trimming took 3 bases from V and 0 from J, leaving 2 bases between them. CDR3 length: 11 amino acids. Germline assignment: CDR1 SQVTM and CDR2 ANQGSEA. Here the CDR3 reads CSVDMNTEAFF. In DNA form, the CDR3 reads TGCAGCGTTGACATGAACACTGAAGCTTTCTTT.

The rearrangement uses TRBV28 and TRBJ1-2, with no clear D. The V gene's germline CDR1 is MDHEN and CDR2 SYDVKM. The CDR3 runs 11 residues. The ends were cut back, 6 bases at V and 6 bases at J, with 8 bases in the middle. CDR3 sequence: CASRFGNGYTF. CDR3 nucleotide sequence: TGTGCCAGCAGGTTCGGGAATGGCTACACCTTC.

The chain couples TRBV12-3 or TRBV12-4 to TRBJ2-5; no definite D call. The V and J ends lost 2 bases and 3 bases respectively, with 7 bases between them. The CDR3 totals 13 residues. CDR3 nucleotide sequence: TGTGCCAGCAGTTTAATTGTTAAAGAGACCCAGTACTTC. Amino acids: CASSLIVKETQYF.